What follows describes a single T cell receptor beta chain. The data stem from a study of T cells in tumors after PD-1 blockade. This CDR3 is built from 14 residues. With 1 base removed from V and 3 bases from J, the gap between germline ends came to 10 bases. CDR1 and CDR2 from the germline V gene are GTSNPN and SVGIG (reference sequence). This table comes from immunoSEQ multiplex PCR, and its TCRdb copy is limited to in-frame clones, with some not included. The sample has approximately 60,000 clones; approximately 79% are singletons. This chain uses TRBV30 with TRBJ1-5; TRBD1 is a possible D gene (6 bases). The clonotype originates from a human donor with basal cell carcinoma. The sequenced sample was PBMCs, obtained after anti-PD-1 treatment. CDR3 in DNA: TGTGCCTGGAGTGAGGGGACATACAATCAGCCCCAGCATTTT. This encodes CAWSEGTYNQPQHF.